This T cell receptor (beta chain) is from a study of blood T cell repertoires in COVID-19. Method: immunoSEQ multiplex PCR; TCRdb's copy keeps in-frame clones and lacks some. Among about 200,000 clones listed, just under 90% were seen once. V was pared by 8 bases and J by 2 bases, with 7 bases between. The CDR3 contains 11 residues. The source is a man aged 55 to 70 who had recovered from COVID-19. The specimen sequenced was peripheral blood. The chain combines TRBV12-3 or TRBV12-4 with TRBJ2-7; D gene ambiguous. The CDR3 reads CASASAYEQYF. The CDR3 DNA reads TGTGCCAGCGCTAGTGCCTACGAGCAGTACTTC.